The clone carrying this TCR beta chain occurred a few times. Its specificity is not known. This record belongs to a study of shared clonotypes between healthy human individuals. Study outcomes and limitations: Naive subsets generally had larger estimated richness than memory subsets. It was the non-shared clonotypes that had lower generation probabilities than clonotypes shared by all four donors. Few donors limited the genetic and exposure-history diversity represented.

V lost 1 base to trimming and J lost 5 bases; unmatched junction nucleotides: 3. This CDR3 has 16 residues. From germline, CDR1 is MDHEN and CDR2 SYDVKM. The protocol was immunoSEQ multiplex PCR, while the TCRdb copy is restricted to in-frame clones and leaves out a portion. The sample holds about 710,000 clones, over 55% seen once. In the CD4+ fraction, cells were divided into CD45RA+ naive and CD45RA-negative memory subsets. The sample comprised memory CD4+ T cells sorted from blood. As for subset: CD45RA-negative fraction. The rearrangement joins TRBV28 to TRBJ2-1, with TRBD2 matching over 12 bases. The TCR originated in a woman aged 25 to 39 in good health. DNA of the CDR3: TGTGCCAGCAGTTTATCCGGGACTAGCGGGCACAATGAGCAGTTCTTC. It codes for CASSLSGTSGHNEQFF.